This TCR beta chain was profiled in a study of CD8+CD57+ T cells in acquired aplastic anemia. CD8+CD57+ cell expansion, shown by flow cytometry, had occurred in the patients selected for sequencing. The template for TCR beta VDJ and CDR3 sequence profiling was genomic DNA. Using its own MiXCR run on the reads, TCRdb lists one record per CDR3 protein. In the table there are around 200,000 distinct CDR3 sequences, around half of which are singletons. This clonotype came up many times. Sequences were obtained from sorted CD4+, CD8+, or CD8+CD57+ T cells (not recorded which) from PBMCs. The receptor was isolated from a human donor with aplastic anemia.

This CDR3 is CASTFLGTGINEQFF. For the CDR3, the DNA is TGCGCCAGCACCTTCCTCGGGACAGGGATCAATGAGCAGTTCTTC. The chain joins TRBV5-1 to TRBJ2-1; 9 nucleotides line up with TRBD1. Germline assignment: CDR1 SGHRS and CDR2 YFSETQ. CDR3 length equals 15 residues. Trimming took 6 bases from V and 6 from J; bases not matched to a gene: 10.